This T cell receptor beta chain was identified in a study of cytomegalovirus exposure and HLA in healthy donors. The CDR3 contains 15 residues. Germline assignment: CDR1 LNHDA and CDR2 SQIVND (reference sequence). V lost 6 bases and J 1 base, leaving 10 bases between the germline ends. Both 60 Vbeta primers and 13 Jbeta primers went into the PCR. This table comes from immunoSEQ multiplex PCR, and its TCRdb copy is limited to in-frame clones, with some not included. In the table there are about 180,000 clones, around 80% of which are singletons. Sequenced sample: PBMCs. This rearrangement joins TRBV19 to TRBJ2-6; D remains ambiguous. The receptor's source is a woman aged 60-75 years in good health and CMV-seropositive. The CDR3 protein is CASRTALSGANVLTF. The CDR3 region has the DNA TGTGCCAGTAGAACAGCATTATCTGGGGCCAACGTCCTGACTTTC.